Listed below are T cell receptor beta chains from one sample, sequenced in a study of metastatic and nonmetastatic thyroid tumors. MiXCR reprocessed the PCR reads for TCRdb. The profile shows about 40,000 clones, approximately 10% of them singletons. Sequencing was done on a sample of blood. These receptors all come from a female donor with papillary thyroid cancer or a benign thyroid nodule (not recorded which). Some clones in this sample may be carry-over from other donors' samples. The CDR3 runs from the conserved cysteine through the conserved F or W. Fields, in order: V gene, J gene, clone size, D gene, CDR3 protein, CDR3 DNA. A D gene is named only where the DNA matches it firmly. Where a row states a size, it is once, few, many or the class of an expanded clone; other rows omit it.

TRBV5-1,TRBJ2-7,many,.,CASSLVTGVYEQYF,TGCGCCAGCAGCTTGGTTACGGGGGTTTACGAGCAGTACTTC
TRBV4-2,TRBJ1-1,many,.,CASSQDLQLLF,TGTGCCAGCAGCCAAGATCTCCAGCTGCTCTTT
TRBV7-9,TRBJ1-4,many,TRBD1,CASRLTTGAGNEKLFF,TGTGCCAGCAGACTCACCACAGGGGCGGGTAATGAAAAACTGTTTTTT
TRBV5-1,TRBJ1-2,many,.,CASSLGGIGNYGYTF,TGCGCCAGCAGCTTGGGAGGGATCGGAAACTATGGCTACACCTTC
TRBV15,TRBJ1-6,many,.,CATSRDQADPMGSPLHF,TGTGCCACCAGCAGAGATCAGGCAGATCCTATGGGTTCACCCCTCCACTTT
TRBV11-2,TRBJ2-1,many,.,CASTLSRNLNEQFF,TGTGCCAGCACCCTATCGCGGAACCTCAATGAGCAGTTCTTC
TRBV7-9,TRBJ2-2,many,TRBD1,CASSLGTGVGGELFF,TGTGCCAGCAGCTTGGGGACAGGGGTTGGCGGGGAGCTGTTTTTT
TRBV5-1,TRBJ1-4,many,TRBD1,CASSPDRATNEKLFF,TGCGCCAGCAGCCCGGACAGGGCAACTAATGAAAAACTGTTTTTT
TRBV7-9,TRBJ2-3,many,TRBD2,CASNLRGGGLGTDTQYF,TGTGCCAGCAACCTCCGGGGGGGGGGGCTTGGCACAGATACGCAGTATTTT
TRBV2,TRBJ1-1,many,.,CASSEELLRGAGTEAFF,TGTGCCAGCAGTGAAGAACTATTGCGGGGGGCCGGCACTGAAGCTTTCTTT
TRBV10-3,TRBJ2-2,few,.,CVIRAWTNTGELFF,TGTGTCATACGAGCGTGGACGAACACCGGGGAGCTGTTTTTT
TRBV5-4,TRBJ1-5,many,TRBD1,CASSRGTGEAQHF,TGTGCCAGCAGCCGAGGGACAGGGGAGGCCCAGCATTTT
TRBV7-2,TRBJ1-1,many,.,CASSPQANTEAFF,TGTGCCAGCAGCCCGCAGGCCAACACTGAAGCTTTCTTT
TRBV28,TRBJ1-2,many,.,CASSRAKLPFGYTF,TGTGCCAGCAGTCGGGCCAAATTACCCTTTGGCTACACCTTC
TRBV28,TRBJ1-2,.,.,CASTLNRDYGYTF,TGTGCCAGTACCCTGAACAGGGACTATGGCTACACCTTC
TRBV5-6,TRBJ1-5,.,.,CASSLNRRSNQPQHF,TGTGCCAGCAGCCTAAACAGGAGAAGCAATCAGCCCCAGCATTTT
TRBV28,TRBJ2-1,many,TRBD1,CASSPLRGRNEQFF,TGTGCCAGCAGTCCCCTCAGGGGGCGCAATGAGCAGTTCTTC
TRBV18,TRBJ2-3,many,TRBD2,CASSPLAGGPDTQYF,TGTGCCAGCTCACCACTAGCGGGAGGCCCAGATACGCAGTATTTT
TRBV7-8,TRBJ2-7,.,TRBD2,CASSPYGIAGPYEQYF,TGTGCCAGCAGCCCTTACGGTATAGCGGGGCCCTACGAGCAGTACTTC
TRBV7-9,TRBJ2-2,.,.,CASSLLRGPGELFF,TGTGCCAGCAGCTTACTTCGGGGGCCCGGGGAGCTGTTTTTT
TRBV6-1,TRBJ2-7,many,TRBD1,CASSEYRTGLYEQYF,TGTGCCAGCAGTGAATATCGGACAGGGTTATACGAGCAGTACTTC
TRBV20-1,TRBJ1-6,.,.,CSARSGGSSYNSPLHF,TGCAGTGCTAGATCGGGGGGGAGCTCCTATAATTCACCCCTCCACTTT
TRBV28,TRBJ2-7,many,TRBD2,CASSPLTSGREEQYF,TGTGCCAGCAGCCCACTGACTAGCGGGAGGGAAGAGCAGTACTTC